The 26 T cell receptor beta chains below all came from one sample that was sequenced in a study of shared clonotypes between healthy human individuals. Some clones are missing from TCRdb's copy, which holds only in-frame ones; the method was immunoSEQ multiplex PCR. Of 500,000 to 700,000 clones listed, roughly 95% are singletons. Naive CD8 cells were CD45RO-negative, positively selected for CCR7, excluding terminally differentiated effector memory CD45RA+ cells. Sequencing was done on a sample of naive CD8+ T cells sorted from blood. The source is a woman in her twenties or thirties in good health.

The chain recombines TRBV13 with TRBJ2-7; TRBD1 aligns across 7 bases. The V and J ends lost 3 bases and 6 bases, in that order; junction bases with no gene match: 11. The germline gives CDR1 PRHDT, CDR2 FYEKMQ (reference sequence). This CDR3 is built from 15 residues. CDR3 residues: CASSLGQLLRSEQYF. CDR3 nucleotides: TGTGCCAGCAGCTTGGGACAGCTGTTAAGGAGCGAGCAGTACTTC. Full variable domain (remainder filled in from reference TRBV13 and TRBJ2-7): AAGVIQSPRHLIKEKRETATLKCYPIPRHDTVYWYQQGPGQDPQFLISFYEKMQSDKGSIPDRFSAQQFSDYHSELNMSSLELGDSALYFCASSLGQLLRSEQYFGPGTRLTVT.

The chain uses TRBV19 and TRBJ2-6; a weak D match, TRBD2 (6 bases). This CDR3 has 17 amino acids. The V and J ends lost 3 bases and 1 base respectively, with 13 bases between them. The germline V gene encodes CDR1 LNHDA and CDR2 SQIVND (reference sequence). The DNA for the CDR3 is TGTGCCAGTAGTATGGAGGGAAGAGAGTCTGGGGCCAACGTCCTGACTTTC. Amino acid sequence: CASSMEGRESGANVLTF.

The chain carries TRBV27 and TRBJ1-6, with D perhaps TRBD1 (5 bases). Looked up from germline, CDR1 is MNHEY and CDR2 is SMNVEV (reference sequence). V lost 6 bases and J 8 bases, leaving 14 bases between the germline ends. The CDR3 is made up of 14 amino acids. The CDR3 is CASSPLGTHSPLHF. CDR3 DNA sequence: TGTGCCAGCAGCCCACTCGGGACTCATTCACCCCTCCACTTT.

J is TRBJ2-5 and V is TRBV19, with 7 bases matching TRBD1. The CDR3 totals 17 residues. The J segment lost 0 bases and the V segment lost 5 bases, leaving 12 bases of the junction unmatched. Germline values: CDR1 LNHDA, CDR2 SQIVND (reference sequence). The CDR3 is CASSAYTGTEYQETQYF. In nucleotides, the CDR3 is TGTGCCAGTAGTGCATACACCGGGACAGAGTACCAAGAGACCCAGTACTTC.

This clone was counted a few times. V and J are TRBV25-1 and TRBJ1-5; possibly TRBD1 for D (6 bases). The germline V and J ends were trimmed by 8 bases and 3 bases, with 11 bases remaining between them. CDR1 and CDR2 from the germline V gene are MGHDK and SYGVNS. The CDR3 loop spans 13 amino acids. The CDR3 DNA follows: TGTGCCAGCGGGGGACAACCCAATCAGCCCCAGCATTTT. Translating gives CASGGQPNQPQHF.

In the case of this clone: Other DNA sequences of this sample code for an identical CDR3. The chain joins TRBV13 to TRBJ2-7; TRBD1 agrees at 8 bases. The CDR3 runs to 14 residues. Germline trimming cut 0 bases from V and 3 bases from J; bases unmatched to any gene: 1. Germline lookup yields CDR1 PRHDT and CDR2 FYEKMQ (reference sequence). The DNA of the CDR3 is TGTGCCAGCAGCTTAGGCACAGGGGGCTACGAGCAGTACTTC. Amino acid sequence: CASSLGTGGYEQYF.

In nucleotides, the CDR3 is TGTGCCAGCAGCTTACGGGAGGCAGAGACCCAGTACTTC. As protein: CASSLREAETQYF. The rearrangement joins TRBV13 to TRBJ2-5; 7 bases map to TRBD2. Germline V CDR1 and CDR2: PRHDT, FYEKMQ (reference sequence). Unmatched junction bases numbered 1, after V lost 2 bases and J lost 4 bases. The CDR3 loop spans 13 amino acids.

CDR3 loop: CASSQGTSGRYEQYF. DNA of the CDR3: TGTGCCAGCTCTCAAGGGACTAGCGGGAGGTACGAGCAGTACTTC. The V gene is TRBV27, the J gene TRBJ2-7, with 15 bases fitting TRBD2. The junction had 6 bases not matched to a gene; V was cut back by 8 bases and J by 4 bases. The CDR3 loop spans 15 amino acids. Germline V lookup: CDR1 MNHEY, CDR2 SMNVEV (reference sequence).

The gene calls are TRBV23-1 and TRBJ1-5; D is unresolved. TRBV23-1 is identified as an open reading frame with a role that is uncertain. This CDR3 region has 9 residues. The germline V and J ends were trimmed by 8 bases and 10 bases, with 6 bases remaining between them. CDR3 protein: CASPRPQHF. The CDR3, as DNA: TGCGCCAGCCCCCGACCCCAGCATTTT.

V usage is TRBV11-2 and J usage is TRBJ2-4; 14 nucleotides line up with TRBD2. Trimming took 5 bases from V and 10 from J; bases not matched to a gene: 7. The germline gives CDR1 SGHAT, CDR2 FQNNGV. This CDR3 has 15 residues. The CDR3 DNA reads TGTGCCAGCAGCATAACCGGGACTAGCGGGAGAATTCAGTACTTC. It specifies CASSITGTSGRIQYF.

The rearrangement uses TRBV10-3 and TRBJ2-6, with 8 bases that match TRBD1. Looked up from germline, CDR1 is ENHRY and CDR2 is SYGVKD. V lost 8 bases and J lost 2; bases outside the gene matches: 5. CDR3 length equals 15 residues. The CDR3 reads CAIQQGAPGANVLTF. The DNA of the CDR3 is TGTGCCATCCAGCAGGGGGCGCCTGGGGCCAACGTCCTGACTTTC.

The chain links TRBV7-8 to TRBJ2-1; TRBD1 aligns across 9 bases. Losses at the gene ends were 3 bases for V and 4 bases for J; bases not matched to a gene: 4. The CDR3 runs 15 residues. Germline values: CDR1 SGHVS, CDR2 FQNEAQ. The CDR3 DNA follows: TGTGCCAGCAGCTTGCCGGGACAGGGATACAATGAGCAGTTCTTC. Its protein is CASSLPGQGYNEQFF.

The V gene is TRBV6-5, the J gene TRBJ1-1, with TRBD1 matching 7 bases. Germline V gene data show CDR1 as MNHEY and CDR2 as SVGAGI. The CDR3 runs to 12 residues. V shed 8 bases and J 7 bases; nucleotides not matched to a gene: 7. Here the CDR3 DNA reads TGTGCCAGCGCGACAGGGCGCAATGAAGCTTTCTTT. Translation: CASATGRNEAFF.

V is TRBV14 and J is TRBJ2-7; no clear D gene. This CDR3 comprises 15 residues. Germline V gene sequence: CDR1 SGHDN, CDR2 FVKESK. The V end was cut by 1 base, the J end by 4 bases, with 14 bases between. In nucleotides, the CDR3 is TGTGCCAGCAGCCAAGCCATCGGTGGGCCATACGAGCAGTACTTC. The encoded protein is CASSQAIGGPYEQYF. The entire variable domain, with the rest obtained from reference TRBV14 and TRBJ2-7, is as follows: EAGVTQFPSHSVIEKGQTVTLRCDPISGHDNLYWYRRVMGKEIKFLLHFVKESKQDESGMPNNRFLAERTGGTYSTLKVQPAELEDSGVYFCASSQAIGGPYEQYFGPGTRLTVT.

The chain links TRBV29-1 to TRBJ1-5; D might be TRBD1 (5 bases). The germline CDR1 and CDR2 sequences are SQVTM and ANQGSEA. Trimming took off 4 bases at V and 2 bases at J, with 15 bases between the two ends. The CDR3 is 15 residues long. CDR3 DNA sequence: TGCAGCGTTGTGGAGCCAGGGCTCGGCAATCAGCCCCAGCATTTT. Its translation: CSVVEPGLGNQPQHF.

J is TRBJ2-1 and V is TRBV28; no definite D call. Trimming cost V 7 bases and J 0 bases, with 13 bases left between them. Germline-derived CDR1 and CDR2 are MDHEN and SYDVKM. The CDR3 contains 15 residues. The DNA of the CDR3 is TGTGCCAGCAACGTAGATGTTAGCTCCTACAATGAGCAGTTCTTC. The encoded protein is CASNVDVSSYNEQFF.

The chain is built from TRBV27 and TRBJ2-7; the D is unclear. The germline V gene encodes CDR1 MNHEY and CDR2 SMNVEV (reference sequence). The V and J ends lost 2 bases and 6 bases respectively, with 14 bases between them. This CDR3 comprises 14 residues. The CDR3 reads CASSLLGKGREQYF. In DNA, the CDR3 is TGTGCCAGCAGTTTACTGGGGAAGGGTCGCGAGCAGTACTTC.

V gene TRBV7-8 combines with J gene TRBJ1-1; D may be TRBD1 (5 bases). V was pared by 5 bases and J by 10 bases, with 20 bases between. Germline CDR1 is SGHVS and CDR2 is FQNEAQ. The CDR3 loop spans 14 amino acids. The CDR3 sequence: CASSPRDGFSSAFF. CDR3 DNA: TGTGCCAGCAGCCCCCGGGACGGATTCTCCTCAGCTTTCTTT.

This chain connects TRBV28 to TRBJ2-7, with TRBD2 identical over 8 bases. The junction had 5 bases not matched to a gene; V was cut back by 2 bases and J by 5 bases. CDR3 size: 14 residues. Per germline, CDR1 MDHEN and CDR2 SYDVKM. The CDR3 DNA reads as TGTGCCAGCAGTTTAACGGGAGGGGCGAACGAGCAGTACTTC. The encoded protein is CASSLTGGANEQYF.

This chain connects TRBV7-9 to TRBJ2-7, with D possibly matching TRBD2 (6 bases). The CDR3 sequence is 14 residues long. Germline assignment: CDR1 SEHNR and CDR2 FQNEAQ (reference sequence). Between the trimmed V and J ends, which lost 3 bases and 5 bases, there was a span of 14 bases. The DNA for the CDR3 is TGTGCCAGCAGCTTCGAGGGAGGCGTAGACGAGCAGTACTTC. Protein product: CASSFEGGVDEQYF.

The chain has TRBV28 and TRBJ1-4; the D is unclear. Germline CDR1 is MDHEN and CDR2 is SYDVKM. The CDR3 consists of 16 residues. V was pared by 5 bases and J by 0 bases, with 13 bases between. The CDR3 DNA is TGTGCCAGCAGTCCAACCGACGGATCAACTAATGAAAAACTGTTTTTT. Protein sequence: CASSPTDGSTNEKLFF.

The V gene is TRBV21-1, the J gene TRBJ2-7; the table's D call TRBD1 went unverified against the DNA. TRBV21-1 is tagged as a pseudogene. CDR3 length: 16 residues. This chain's CDR3 is CASSKVRQGTFGEQYF. CDR3 DNA sequence: TGTGCCAGCAGCAAAGTGCGGCAGGGCACGTTTGGCGAGCAGTACTTC.

V and J are TRBV7-9 and TRBJ1-2, with 8 bases aligning to TRBD1. V gave up 5 bases and J gave up 5 bases; unmatched junction bases: 1. The germline V gene has CDR1 SEHNR and CDR2 FQNEAQ (reference sequence). This CDR3 contains 12 residues. CDR3 sequence (DNA): TGTGCCAGCAGCGACAGGGGTTATGGCTACACCTTC. Amino acids: CASSDRGYGYTF.

The rearrangement links TRBV11-2 to TRBJ1-1; TRBD1 aligns across 10 bases. V was clipped by 3 bases and J by 5 bases; unmatched bases: 3. This CDR3 comprises 14 residues. Looked up from germline, CDR1 is SGHAT and CDR2 is FQNNGV. The CDR3, as DNA: TGTGCCAGCAGCTTGACAGGGGGCGAAACTGAAGCTTTCTTT. Its protein product is CASSLTGGETEAFF.

This chain joins TRBV18 and TRBJ1-1; no reliable D call. Trimming pared 8 bases from V and 0 bases from J, leaving 13 bases between. Germline CDR1 KGHSH, CDR2 LQKENI. The CDR3 is made up of 14 amino acids. CDR3 in amino acids: CASPSPTVNTEAFF. As DNA, the CDR3 is TGTGCCAGCCCCTCCCCGACGGTGAACACTGAAGCTTTCTTT. Full variable domain (rest looked up from reference TRBV18 and TRBJ1-1): NAGVMQNPRHLVRRRGQEARLRCSPMKGHSHVYWYRQLPEEGLKFMVYLQKENIIDESGMPKERFSAEFPKEGPSILRIQQVVRGDSAAYFCASPSPTVNTEAFFGQGTRLTVV.

The chain carries TRBV11-2 and TRBJ2-1; 11 bases match TRBD2. V was pared by 5 bases and J by 4 bases, with 4 bases of the junction left unmatched. The germline gives CDR1 SGHAT, CDR2 FQNNGV. CDR3 length equals 15 residues. This CDR3 is CASSPLAGGYNEQFF. The CDR3 nucleotides are TGTGCCAGCAGCCCCCTAGCGGGAGGATACAATGAGCAGTTCTTC. Full variable domain (missing parts from reference TRBV11-2 and TRBJ2-1): EAGVAQSPRYKIIEKRQSVAFWCNPISGHATLYWYQQILGQGPKLLIQFQNNGVVDDSQLPKDRFSAERLKGVDSTLKIQPAKLEDSAVYLCASSPLAGGYNEQFFGPGTRLTVL.